These 3 T cell receptor beta chains came from one sample sequenced in a study of control samples from healthy donors and cancer patients. TCRdb keeps only in-frame clones here, not all; method: immunoSEQ multiplex PCR. Counted here are 70,000 or so clones, roughly 86% occurring once; the ten biggest clones make up under 20%. Input material: PBMCs. The receptors come from a man aged 60 to 69 with lung cancer.

The V and J genes are TRBV27 and TRBJ2-3; D remains ambiguous. Germline lookup yields CDR1 MNHEY and CDR2 SMNVEV (reference sequence). There are 14 residues in the CDR3. Deletions cut 1 base from V and 4 bases from J, with 9 bases between. CDR3 residues: CASSLLAGADTQYF. The DNA for the CDR3 is TGTGCCAGCAGTTTATTGGCTGGGGCAGATACGCAGTATTTT.

The J gene is TRBJ2-6, the V gene TRBV6-4, with 10 bases matching TRBD1. V shed 6 bases and J 0 bases; nucleotides not matched to a gene: 8. The CDR3 extends over 18 amino acids. In germline, CDR1 is MRHNA, CDR2 SNTAGT. In DNA form, the CDR3 reads TGTGCCAGCAGGAGACAGGGGGCTACAAACTCTGGGGCCAACGTCCTGACTTTC. This encodes CASRRQGATNSGANVLTF.

The chain uses TRBV19 and TRBJ1-5; no reliable D call. This CDR3 contains 13 residues. Trimming took 3 bases from V and 7 from J, leaving 10 bases between them. CDR1 is LNHDA, CDR2 SQIVND, per germline (reference sequence). The DNA for the CDR3 is TGTGCCAGTAGTATCTCGACCCGGCAGCCCCAGCATTTT. Encoded protein: CASSISTRQPQHF.